Detailed here is one TCR beta chain. The antigen is undetermined. Trimming removed 0 bases from V and 3 bases from J, with 12 bases in between. Germline values: CDR1 SGHKS, CDR2 YYEKEE (reference sequence). This CDR3 has 15 amino acids. This sample was taken from a study of cytomegalovirus exposure and HLA in healthy donors. Broader study findings: Earlier analysis found most TCR beta V segments productive about 87% or about 30% of the time. Despite most TCR sequences being rare, some public TCRs occurred in many donors.

The PCR used 60 Vbeta and 13 Jbeta primers. Using immunoSEQ multiplex PCR, the repertoire was profiled, and TCRdb retains in-frame clones only, with some absent. The data contain approximately 190,000 clones, 70% to 85% of them singletons. Sequenced sample: PBMCs. This chain connects TRBV5-5 to TRBJ1-1; D might be TRBD1 (6 bases). The sequence derives from a man between 40 and 49 years old in good health and CMV-seropositive. DNA of the CDR3: TGTGCCAGCAGCTTGGACAGGGCAGGGGACACTGAAGCTTTCTTT. This encodes CASSLDRAGDTEAFF.